The 9 T cell receptor beta chains below come from one sample, sequenced in a study of ipilimumab plus nivolumab after autologous stem cell transplantation (dated by TCRdb to about 2021). The library was prepared using the immunoSEQ multiplex PCR assay. Held by TCRdb, this immuneACCESS table contains in-frame sequences only and omits some clones. Under half of the omission traces to an unresolved V gene where checked; the cause of the rest is unknown. The sample data list approximately 80,000 clones, and about 83% of these were observed just once. The ten largest clones capture approximately 2.2% of the sample. Source: PBMCs, taken in a trial of ipilimumab plus nivolumab as post-transplant consolidation. The receptor set was obtained from a male donor with diffuse large B-cell lymphoma.

V usage is TRBV5-1 and J usage is TRBJ2-1; D gene unclear. The CDR3 is 15 residues long. Germline assignment: CDR1 SGHRS and CDR2 YFSETQ. Trimming took off 4 bases at V and 9 bases at J, with 20 bases between the two ends. CDR3 DNA: TGCGCCAGCAGCCCCGGGTCCGCCCGGGTGGGTGAGCAGTTCTTC. It is translated as CASSPGSARVGEQFF.

This sequence joins TRBV5-1 and TRBJ2-7; possible D gene TRBD2, 5 bases. The CDR3 is made up of 13 amino acids. Trimming left V 1 base short and J 3 bases short, with 8 bases between. Looked up from germline, CDR1 is SGHRS and CDR2 is YFSETQ. CDR3 residues: CASSLMGSYEQYF. The CDR3 DNA is TGCGCCAGCAGCTTGATGGGGAGCTACGAGCAGTACTTC.

This sequence joins TRBV18 and TRBJ1-3; D is ambiguous. V was pared by 6 bases and J by 2 bases, with 17 bases between. CDR1 and CDR2 from the germline V gene are KGHSH and LQKENI. This CDR3 has 16 residues. The CDR3 spells CASSGSLGGTGNTIYF. As DNA, the CDR3 is TGTGCCAGCTCGGGTTCTTTAGGAGGGACTGGAAACACCATATATTTT.

This clone appeared once. This rearrangement joins TRBV19 to TRBJ1-5, with D possibly being TRBD1 (5 bases). Germline CDR1 is LNHDA and CDR2 is SQIVND (reference sequence). The V end was cut by 6 bases, the J end by 4 bases, with 10 bases between. The CDR3 sequence is 13 residues long. The CDR3 DNA sequence: TGTGCCAGTAGGCGGGGGGGGAATCAGCCCCAGCATTTT. Translating gives CASRRGGNQPQHF.

V gene TRBV15 combines with J gene TRBJ2-7, with D possibly being TRBD2 (6 bases). V lost 0 bases to trimming and J lost 2 bases, with 14 bases between them. CDR1 and CDR2 from the germline V gene are LNHNV and YYDKDF (reference sequence). The CDR3 loop spans 16 amino acids. The CDR3 nucleotides are TGTGCCACCAGCAGAGATCAGTGGGGGGAAACCTACGAGCAGTACTTC. Protein product: CATSRDQWGETYEQYF.

V is TRBV5-1 and J is TRBJ1-2; D not resolved. The V end was cut by 1 base, the J end by 8 bases, with 9 bases between. Germline CDR1 reads SGHRS; CDR2 reads YFSETQ. The CDR3 has 12 amino acids. The chain's CDR3 is CASSLRDTGYTF. Here the CDR3 DNA reads TGCGCCAGCAGCTTGAGAGATACCGGCTACACCTTC.

The chain combines TRBV5-5 with TRBJ2-3, with TRBD2 identical over 7 bases. Trimming at V came to 0 bases and at J to 3 bases, leaving 4 bases not matched to a gene. Germline V gene lookup returns CDR1 SGHKS and CDR2 YYEKEE (reference sequence). The CDR3 loop spans 15 amino acids. As DNA, the CDR3 is TGTGCCAGCAGCTTGGAGGCCGGGAGGACAGATACGCAGTATTTT. Translated, it gives CASSLEAGRTDTQYF.

This rearrangement joins TRBV7-2 to TRBJ1-5; D is unresolved. This CDR3 region has 14 residues. The germline V gene has CDR1 SGHTA and CDR2 FQGNSA. With 2 bases removed from V and 2 bases from J, the gap between germline ends came to 7 bases. CDR3: CASSLNLGNQPQHF. CDR3 DNA: TGTGCCAGCAGCTTAAACCTGGGCAATCAGCCCCAGCATTTT.

The chain combines TRBV6-1 with TRBJ1-4; D is unclear. Trimming left V 4 bases short and J 0 bases short, with 6 bases between. This CDR3 is 14 amino acids long. Germline V CDR1 and CDR2: MNHNS, SASEGT. CDR3 sequence reads: CASSGSTTNEKLFF. CDR3 nucleotide sequence: TGTGCCAGCAGTGGCAGTACAACTAATGAAAAACTGTTTTTT.